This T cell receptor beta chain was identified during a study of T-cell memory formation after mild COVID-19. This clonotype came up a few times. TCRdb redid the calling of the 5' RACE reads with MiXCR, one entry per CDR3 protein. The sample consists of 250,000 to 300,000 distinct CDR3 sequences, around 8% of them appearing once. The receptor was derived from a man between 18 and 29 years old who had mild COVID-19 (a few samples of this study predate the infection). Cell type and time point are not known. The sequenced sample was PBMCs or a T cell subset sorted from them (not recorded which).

The CDR3 coding sequence is TGTGCCAGCACCAGGGATTATGGCTACACCTTC. It yields the protein CASTRDYGYTF. V is TRBV5-6 and J is TRBJ1-2; a possible D gene is TRBD1 (5 bases). The CDR3 is made up of 11 amino acids. Germline CDR1 and CDR2: SGHDT and YYEEEE. The V end lost 6 bases, the J end lost 5 bases, and 8 bases lay between the germline ends.